The rows below give T cell receptor beta chains drawn from one sample of a study of shared clonotypes between healthy human individuals. Sequencing used immunoSEQ multiplex PCR; TCRdb keeps in-frame clones, though not all of them. This table holds around 1 million clones, around 80% found once. Sequencing was done on a sample of memory CD4+ T cells sorted from blood. The receptors come from a man between 18 and 35 years old in good health. CDR3s include the opening cysteine and the closing phenylalanine or tryptophan. A D gene is named only where the DNA matches it firmly. Clone size is shown for a subset of rows, as once, few, many or a class of expanded clone.

j_call v_call d_call clone_size cdr3_nt cdr3_aa
TRBJ2-5 TRBV15 TRBD2 - TGTGCCACCAGCAGAGAAACGGGACTAGCGGGGGCAACCCAGTACTTC CATSRETGLAGATQYF
TRBJ1-5 TRBV28 - - TGTGCCAGCAGTTTATACGACGGAGGCAATCAGCCCCAGCATTTT CASSLYDGGNQPQHF
TRBJ2-7 TRBV27 - once TGTGCCAGCAGTCTGGGAGTGGGACCTACCTGGGAGCAGTACTTC CASSLGVGPTWEQYF
TRBJ1-3 TRBV7-3 - few TGTGCCAGCAGCTTAACGGATGGAAACACCATATATTTT CASSLTDGNTIYF
TRBJ2-1 TRBV25-1 - - TGTGCCAGCAGTGAACCGACCTACAATGAGCAGTTCTTC CASSEPTYNEQFF
TRBJ1-4 TRBV5-1 - - TGCGCCAGCAGCTCGGACGGAGATGAAAAACTGTTTTTT CASSSDGDEKLFF
TRBJ1-3 TRBV7-8 TRBD1 - TGTGCCAGCAGCCCCAGGGACAGACCCTCTGGAAACACCATATATTTT CASSPRDRPSGNTIYF
TRBJ2-7 TRBV28 - - TGTGCCAGCAGTTTAGGTCTTACATCCTACGAGCAGTACTTC CASSLGLTSYEQYF
TRBJ2-1 TRBV5-4 TRBD2 - TGTGCCAGCAGCATCGGACTAGCGAGTACCTACAATGAGCAGTTCTTC CASSIGLASTYNEQFF
TRBJ2-3 TRBV10-3 TRBD2 - TGTGCCATCAGCTTCCGGGGACTAGCCTCAGATACGCAGTATTTT CAISFRGLASDTQYF
TRBJ1-1 TRBV5-5 - - TGTGCCAGCAGCTTGAGGACACGGAACACTGAAGCTTTCTTT CASSLRTRNTEAFF
TRBJ1-1 TRBV6-1 TRBD1 - TGTGCCAGCAGTGATAACAGGGGACAACGGAACACTGAAGCTTTCTTT CASSDNRGQRNTEAFF
TRBJ2-1 TRBV5-1 TRBD2 - TGCGCCAGCAGCCGGGATGCGGTTGGGACTAGCGGAGACAATGAGCAGTTCTTC CASSRDAVGTSGDNEQFF
TRBJ1-5 TRBV5-4 TRBD1 - TGTGCCAGCAGCAACAGGGGAGAGGGGGCTAATCAGCCCCAGCATTTT CASSNRGEGANQPQHF
TRBJ2-7 TRBV4-1 - few TGCGCCAGCAGCCAAGCTTCCGGACAGACAGTATACGAGCAGTACTTC CASSQASGQTVYEQYF
TRBJ1-2 TRBV18 - - TGTGCCAGCTCACCACGAATGGACGGGAACTATGGCTACACCTTC CASSPRMDGNYGYTF
TRBJ2-3 TRBV18 - - TGTGCCAGCACCAAACCGGACGAGACCAGGGATACGCAGTATTTT CASTKPDETRDTQYF
TRBJ1-4 TRBV30 TRBD1 few TGTGCCTGGACCCCGAAGGTGGGACAGGGGAATGAAAAACTGTTTTTT CAWTPKVGQGNEKLFF
TRBJ2-1 TRBV11-2 - - TGTGCCAGCCGTGACTCCGCGAAGAATGAGCAGTTCTTC CASRDSAKNEQFF
TRBJ2-4 TRBV28 - - TGTGCCAGCAGTTCCCTCAGGGGTATCAAAAACATTCAGTACTTC CASSSLRGIKNIQYF
TRBJ2-5 TRBV5-6 TRBD2 - TGTGCCAGCAGCACGGTAGCGGGGGGGCACCAAGAGACCCAGTACTTC CASSTVAGGHQETQYF
TRBJ2-4 TRBV5-4 TRBD2 - TGTGCCAGCAGCTCGGGGGGTCAAAACATTCAGTACTTC CASSSGGQNIQYF
TRBJ1-2 TRBV4-2 - many TGTGCCAGCAGCCAAGCTTTCCGGGGAGGGTGGGATGGCTACACCTTC CASSQAFRGGWDGYTF
TRBJ2-1 TRBV15 - - TGTGCCACCAGCAGAGATGGCAGGAGGGATAATGAGCAGTTCTTC CATSRDGRRDNEQFF
TRBJ1-1 TRBV18 TRBD1 - TGTGCCAGCTCACAGACAGGGGGGCGTACTGAAGCTTTCTTT CASSQTGGRTEAFF
TRBJ1-2 TRBV7-2 - - TGTGCCAGCAGCTTAGGGCTGTCAAGGGACGGCTACACCTTC CASSLGLSRDGYTF
TRBJ2-2 TRBV7-9 - - TGTGCCAGCAGCCTAGGAGGGGACACCGGGGAGCTGTTTTTT CASSLGGDTGELFF
TRBJ2-3 TRBV9 - - TGTGCCAGCAGCGTAGCTCCCCCCGGGGGGCTCGGCACAGATACGCAGTATTTT CASSVAPPGGLGTDTQYF
TRBJ2-4 TRBV19 TRBD1 - TGTGCCAGTAGTAGCCGGGACAGGGGGGGATTGGCCAAAAACATTCAGTACTTC CASSSRDRGGLAKNIQYF
TRBJ2-1 TRBV4-1 TRBD1 - TGCGCCAGCAGCCAGGGACAGACAACTAACAATGAGCAGTTCTTC CASSQGQTTNNEQFF
TRBJ2-3 TRBV5-1 TRBD1 - TGCGCCAGCAGCTTGGTCCTTCCGGACAGGGGGGCAGATACGCAGTATTTT CASSLVLPDRGADTQYF
TRBJ1-3 TRBV5-3 - - TGTGCCAGAAGCTTCTCTGGAAACACCATATATTTT CARSFSGNTIYF
TRBJ2-1 TRBV19 TRBD2 - TGTGCCAGTAGTCGAGGGACTAGCGGGAGTATTTCAGGGCAGTTCTTC CASSRGTSGSISGQFF
TRBJ2-1 TRBV7-2 TRBD1 - TGTGCCAGCAGCCCCCGGGACAGGGGAATCAATGAGCAGTTCTTC CASSPRDRGINEQFF
TRBJ1-6 TRBV4-1 - - TGCGCCAGCAGCCAGCAACGCGGGGAAATTAATTCACCCCTCCACTTT CASSQQRGEINSPLHF
TRBJ1-6 TRBV5-6 - - TGTGCCAGCAGCCGGGACAAATTGAGCTCCTATAATTCACCCCTCCACTTT CASSRDKLSSYNSPLHF
TRBJ2-7 TRBV19 - - TGTGCCAGTAGTCAGCGAGGACAGTTATACGAGCAGTACTTC CASSQRGQLYEQYF
TRBJ2-2 TRBV28 - - TGTGCCAGCAGTATCAGGGCCGCGAACACCGGGGAGCTGTTTTTT CASSIRAANTGELFF
TRBJ1-5 TRBV19 - - TGTGCCAGTAGTATGTCGCGACGGGGACAGCCCCAGCATTTT CASSMSRRGQPQHF
TRBJ1-1 TRBV30 TRBD1 - TGTGCCTGGAGTGTCAACAGGGGGTCTGAAGCTTTCTTT CAWSVNRGSEAFF
TRBJ1-1 TRBV27 - - TGTGCCAGCAGCCGTTTTAGCGAGGCGAACACTGAAGCTTTCTTT CASSRFSEANTEAFF